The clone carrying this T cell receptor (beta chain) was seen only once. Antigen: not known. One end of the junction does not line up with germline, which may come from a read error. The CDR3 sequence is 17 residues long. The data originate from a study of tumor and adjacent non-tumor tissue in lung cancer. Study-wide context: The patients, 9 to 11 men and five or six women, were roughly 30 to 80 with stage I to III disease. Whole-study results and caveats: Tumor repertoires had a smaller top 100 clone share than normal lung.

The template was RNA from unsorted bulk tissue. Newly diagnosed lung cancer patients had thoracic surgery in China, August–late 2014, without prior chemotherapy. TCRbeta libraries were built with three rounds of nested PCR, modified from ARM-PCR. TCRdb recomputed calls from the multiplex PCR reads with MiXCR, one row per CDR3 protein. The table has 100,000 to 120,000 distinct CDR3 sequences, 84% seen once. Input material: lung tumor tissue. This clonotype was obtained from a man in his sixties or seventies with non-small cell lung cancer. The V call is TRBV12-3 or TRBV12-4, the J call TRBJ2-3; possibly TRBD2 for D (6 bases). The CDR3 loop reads CASSGGNGSSETVTQYF. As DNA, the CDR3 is TGTGCCAGCAGTGGAGGGAACGGGAGTAGCGAGACAGTTACGCAGTATTTT.